This TCR beta chain is from a study of blood T cell repertoires in COVID-19. On the study more broadly: Sample material is recorded as cDNA or gDNA derived from T cells, B-cell-depleted T cells, or PBMCs.

Participants were aged about 18 to 95 years, lived in under 25 US areas, and enrolled virtually. Membership in each cohort depended on participant-reported clinical history. Using immunoSEQ multiplex PCR, the repertoire was profiled, and TCRdb retains in-frame clones only, with some absent. The sample lists hundreds of thousands of clones; 70% to 90% were seen once. The germline gives CDR1 SGHRS, CDR2 YFSETQ. Unmatched junction bases numbered 7, after V lost 3 bases and J lost 7 bases. The CDR3 runs 14 residues. The TCR sequence derives from a woman aged 45-65 years in a cohort exposed to, infected with or recovered from COVID-19 (not recorded which). The chain uses TRBV5-1 and TRBJ1-2; the match to TRBD1 covers 9 bases. The sequenced sample was PBMCs or T cells enriched from blood (not recorded which). The CDR3 DNA reads TGCGCCAGCAGCTCCAATACAGGGGGCATTGGCTACACCTTC. It encodes CASSSNTGGIGYTF.